What follows are 7 T cell receptor beta chains derived from one specimen sequenced in a study of T cells after posttransplantation cyclophosphamide. Some clones are missing from TCRdb's copy, which holds only in-frame ones; the method was immunoSEQ multiplex PCR. The sample has some 13,000 clones, over 60% seen once. Sequenced input: memory CD4+ T cells sorted from PBMCs. The receptors originated from a man between 50 and 59 years old.

The V gene is TRBV6-1, the J gene TRBJ2-3; D ambiguous. Germline lookup yields CDR1 MNHNS and CDR2 SASEGT. There are 13 residues in the CDR3. The V gene lost 1 base and the J gene lost 10 bases, with 12 bases spanning the gap. The CDR3 DNA sequence: TGTGCCAGCAGTGAAGTTAGTCACTCTCCGCAGTATTTT. Encoded protein: CASSEVSHSPQYF.

This clone turned up a few times. CDR3 amino acids: CASTSGGLPLEGYTF. CDR3 in DNA: TGTGCCAGCACCTCGGGGGGCCTCCCTCTAGAGGGCTACACCTTC. This rearrangement joins TRBV5-6 to TRBJ1-2, with D possibly TRBD1 on 6 matching bases. V shed 6 bases and J shed 8 bases, with 23 bases lying between them. Germline V gives CDR1 SGHDT, CDR2 YYEEEE. This CDR3 region has 15 residues.

This rearrangement joins TRBV4-1 to TRBJ1-5; D perhaps matches TRBD1 (6 bases). The CDR3 totals 16 residues. Germline V gene lookup returns CDR1 MGHRA and CDR2 YSYEKL. With 1 base removed from V and 4 bases from J, the gap between germline ends came to 14 bases. CDR3 region: CASSQGLNRENQPQHF. CDR3 nucleotide sequence: TGCGCCAGCAGCCAAGGTTTAAACAGGGAGAATCAGCCCCAGCATTTT.

V gene TRBV7-3 combines with J gene TRBJ2-7; 10 bases agree with TRBD1. V shed 0 bases, J shed 5 bases, and the junction held 4 bases outside the gene matches. In germline, CDR1 is SGHTA, CDR2 FQGTGA. The CDR3 spans 15 residues. The CDR3 sequence: CASSLTGTGVHEQYF. DNA of the CDR3: TGTGCCAGCAGCTTAACTGGGACAGGGGTCCACGAGCAGTACTTC.

J is TRBJ2-2 and V is TRBV6-1; 8 bases fit TRBD2. The V gene's germline CDR1 is MNHNS and CDR2 SASEGT. This CDR3 spans 15 amino acids. The trim removed 6 bases at V and 5 bases at J, leaving 8 bases unmatched. In DNA, the CDR3 is TGTGCCAGCAGGAGTAGGACGGGAGGGACCGGGGAGCTGTTTTTT. Translated: CASRSRTGGTGELFF.

The table lists this clone with a few counts. The chain recombines TRBV7-2 with TRBJ1-1; the match to TRBD1 covers 9 bases. V was clipped by 5 bases and J by 0 bases; unmatched bases: 13. Germline loops: CDR1 SGHTA, CDR2 FQGNSA. There are 18 residues in the CDR3. The CDR3 loop is CASSPRAGTGLLNTEAFF. CDR3 sequence (DNA): TGTGCCAGCAGCCCACGGGCGGGGACAGGGCTTCTGAACACTGAAGCTTTCTTT.

This clone was seen a few times. This chain connects TRBV15 to TRBJ2-7; 8 bases line up with TRBD2. CDR3 size: 14 residues. The V gene end was trimmed by 4 bases and the J gene end by 2 bases; junction bases not matched to a gene: 4. From germline, CDR1 is LNHNV and CDR2 YYDKDF (reference sequence). The CDR3 loop reads CATSTLAVPYEQYF. The DNA of the CDR3 is TGTGCCACCAGCACACTAGCGGTGCCCTACGAGCAGTACTTC.